One sample yielded the 10 T cell receptor beta chains listed below, sequenced in a study of Ad26.COV2.S vaccination and SARS-CoV-2 variants. Method: immunoSEQ multiplex PCR; TCRdb's copy keeps in-frame clones and lacks some. This sample has under 150,000 clones, with roughly 89% found just once. The sequences come from peripheral blood, collected after recovery from COVID-19. Receptors were obtained from a human donor who had recovered from COVID-19.

This sequence joins TRBV18 and TRBJ1-1; D is ambiguous. The CDR3 is made up of 15 amino acids. Germline V gives CDR1 KGHSH, CDR2 LQKENI. The germline V and J ends were trimmed by 0 bases and 0 bases, with 8 bases remaining between them. The CDR3 reads CASSPPPGMNTEAFF. As DNA, the CDR3 is TGTGCCAGCTCACCACCTCCGGGCATGAACACTGAAGCTTTCTTT.

The chain has TRBV5-1 and TRBJ1-2; D gene uncertain. The ends were cut back, 0 bases at V and 2 bases at J, with 5 bases in the middle. Germline-derived CDR1 and CDR2 are SGHRS and YFSETQ. The CDR3 length is 13 residues. The CDR3 sequence: CASSLGQNYGYTF. DNA for the CDR3: TGCGCCAGCAGCTTGGGGCAGAACTATGGCTACACCTTC.

This chain connects TRBV5-1 to TRBJ2-5; 10 nucleotides match TRBD1. V shed 0 bases and J 5 bases; nucleotides not matched to a gene: 7. CDR3 length equals 16 residues. Germline values: CDR1 SGHRS, CDR2 YFSETQ. CDR3 DNA sequence: TGCGCCAGCAGCTTGGCCCGGGACAGGGGAGGGGAGACCCAGTACTTC. Translation gives CASSLARDRGGETQYF.

About this clone: Other nucleotide sequences in the sample specify the same CDR3. V gene TRBV4-1 combines with J gene TRBJ2-1; D assignment may be TRBD1 or TRBD2 (5 bases each). CDR1 and CDR2 (germline): MGHRA, YSYEKL. The CDR3 loop spans 15 amino acids. V was pared by 3 bases and J by 5 bases, with 14 bases between. CDR3: CASSQAARGDNEQFF. CDR3 sequence (DNA): TGCGCCAGCAGCCAGGCGGCCCGAGGGGACAATGAGCAGTTCTTC.

The CDR3 DNA reads as TGTGCCTGGAGTGGGACAGGAAGGCACTATGGCTACACCTTC. Its protein product is CAWSGTGRHYGYTF. The V gene is TRBV30, the J gene TRBJ1-2; 7 bases are a match to TRBD1. The germline CDR1 and CDR2 sequences are GTSNPN and SVGIG (reference sequence). V shed 1 base, J shed 3 bases, and the junction held 5 bases outside the gene matches. The CDR3 runs 14 residues.

The chain's CDR3 is CASTPGGTGYEQYF. The CDR3 coding sequence is TGTGCCAGCACCCCGGGCGGTACAGGTTACGAGCAGTACTTC. This chain joins TRBV28 and TRBJ2-7; the D gene is possibly TRBD1 (5 bases). Trimming pared 7 bases from V and 4 bases from J, leaving 17 bases between. In germline, CDR1 is MDHEN, CDR2 SYDVKM. The CDR3 is 14 residues long.

The rearrangement joins TRBV4-3 to TRBJ2-5; the D gene is possibly TRBD1 (5 bases). CDR3 length equals 15 residues. The V end lost 0 bases, the J end lost 8 bases, and 16 bases lay between the germline ends. The V gene's germline CDR1 is LGHNA and CDR2 YSLEER. CDR3 bases: TGCGCCAGCAGCCAAGAGTACAGGCCGGTGGATACCCAGTACTTC. Amino acid sequence: CASSQEYRPVDTQYF.

The V call is TRBV6-2 or TRBV6-3, the J call TRBJ2-6, with D hard to call. This CDR3 has 16 amino acids. CDR1 and CDR2 (germline): MNHEY, SVGEGT. The ends were cut back, 2 bases at V and 1 base at J, with 9 bases in the middle. The CDR3 DNA sequence: TGTGCCAGCAGTTACCAACCGAAATCTGGGGCCAACGTCCTGACTTTC. Its protein product is CASSYQPKSGANVLTF.

This rearrangement joins TRBV7-9 to TRBJ1-1; no clear D. The V gene's germline CDR1 is SEHNR and CDR2 FQNEAQ (reference sequence). The CDR3 length is 13 residues. V was pared by 3 bases and J by 1 base, with 6 bases between. This CDR3 reads CASSFQENTEAFF. Here the CDR3 DNA reads TGTGCCAGCAGCTTTCAGGAGAACACTGAAGCTTTCTTT.

The genes are TRBV7-6 and TRBJ2-1, with D perhaps given as TRBD1 or TRBD2 (5 bases each). The CDR3 has 15 residues. Trimming removed 5 bases at V and 7 bases at J, with 18 bases between. From germline, CDR1 is SGHVS and CDR2 FNYEAQ. CDR3 in DNA: TGTGCCAGCAGCGGAGCAGGTCCCGAGGGGAATGAGCAGTTCTTC. It codes for CASSGAGPEGNEQFF. Using reference TRBV7-6 and TRBJ2-1 for the parts outside the CDR3, the full variable domain is GAGVSQSPRYKVTKRGQDVALRCDPISGHVSLYWYRQALGQGPEFLTYFNYEAQQDKSGLPNDRFSAERPEGSISTLTIQRTEQRDSAMYRCASSGAGPEGNEQFFGPGTRLTVL.